Listed below are T cell receptor beta chains from one sample, sequenced in a study of shared clonotypes between healthy human individuals. Using immunoSEQ multiplex PCR, the repertoire was profiled, and TCRdb retains in-frame clones only, with some absent. Among approximately 980,000 clones, around three quarters were seen once, and the ten largest hold roughly 1.5%. Sequencing was performed on memory CD4+ T cells sorted from blood. The source is a man in his late teens or twenties in good health. CDR3s include the opening cysteine and the closing phenylalanine or tryptophan.

V: TRBV28; CDR3: CASSLGGISNYGYTF
V: TRBV19; CDR3: CASSTLQGMNTEAFF
V: TRBV5-4; CDR3: CASSLPGGAPGYGYTF
V: TRBV30; CDR3: CAWSPRIQSSYEQYF
V: TRBV19; CDR3: CASSIGGTATF
V: TRBV11-2; CDR3: CASSKTSGVPTDTQYF
V: TRBV5-1; CDR3: CASSGQGGPTSYEQYF
V: TRBV18; CDR3: CASSPAEQGRTEAFF
V: TRBV7-9; CDR3: CASRETGTEAFF
V: TRBV19; CDR3: CASSIRNSPLSYNEQFF
V: TRBV5-6; CDR3: CASSLGFPINTQYF
V: TRBV7-2; CDR3: CASSLVGLRDGTQYF
V: TRBV28; CDR3: CASSLRSTGELFF
V: TRBV4-1; CDR3: CASSQDGTGVETQYF
V: TRBV7-2; CDR3: CASSLGAPTYEQYF
V: TRBV19; CDR3: CASSINALQPQHF